These T cell receptor beta chains were read from a single sample in a study of CD8+CD57+ T cells in acquired aplastic anemia. From the reads, TCRdb called clonotypes with MiXCR, one entry per CDR3 protein. The sample has over 250,000 distinct CDR3 sequences; approximately 57% are singletons. Input material: sorted CD4+, CD8+, or CD8+CD57+ T cells (not recorded which) from PBMCs. The source is a human donor with aplastic anemia. CDR3s leave out the opening cysteine and the closing phenylalanine or tryptophan. Each record gives: CDR3 length, J gene, V gene, CDR3 protein.

cdr3_length: 10
j_call: TRBJ2-2
v_call: TRBV7-3
cdr3_aa: ASSLGPRELF

cdr3_length: 11
j_call: TRBJ1-4
v_call: TRBV25-1
cdr3_aa: ASTSGQGEKLF

cdr3_length: 12
j_call: TRBJ2-7
v_call: TRBV15
cdr3_aa: ATSRDAIDYEQY

cdr3_length: 13
j_call: TRBJ1-1
v_call: TRBV9
cdr3_aa: ASSFTGTGATEAF

cdr3_length: 13
j_call: TRBJ2-2
v_call: TRBV9
cdr3_aa: ASSPWGGNTGELF

cdr3_length: 11
j_call: TRBJ1-6
v_call: TRBV7-3
cdr3_aa: ASSPFPNSPLH

cdr3_length: 12
j_call: TRBJ2-7
v_call: TRBV12-3/TRBV12-4
cdr3_aa: ASSRQGAIDEQY

cdr3_length: 10
j_call: TRBJ2-1
v_call: TRBV2
cdr3_aa: ASSPGSPEQF

cdr3_length: 11
j_call: TRBJ1-2
v_call: TRBV20-1
cdr3_aa: SVPGGAGYGYT

cdr3_length: 13
j_call: TRBJ2-1
v_call: TRBV5-1
cdr3_aa: ASSFGPDRGRGQF

cdr3_length: 13
j_call: TRBJ2-5
v_call: TRBV2
cdr3_aa: ASSVRLAGQETQY

cdr3_length: 12
j_call: TRBJ1-6
v_call: TRBV6-4
cdr3_aa: ASSVAQGGSPLH

cdr3_length: 13
j_call: TRBJ2-3
v_call: TRBV2
cdr3_aa: ASSEGLAGTDTQY

cdr3_length: 12
j_call: TRBJ2-7
v_call: TRBV24-1
cdr3_aa: ATSDLGQGQGQY

cdr3_length: 12
j_call: TRBJ2-3
v_call: TRBV2
cdr3_aa: ATAGAHYTDTQY

cdr3_length: 12
j_call: TRBJ2-7
v_call: TRBV20-1
cdr3_aa: SALTASGIYEQY

cdr3_length: 15
j_call: TRBJ1-4
v_call: TRBV7-8
cdr3_aa: ASSLGWGETLNEKLF

cdr3_length: 18
j_call: TRBJ2-3
v_call: TRBV9
cdr3_aa: ASSVAGASGGLILTDTQY

cdr3_length: 12
j_call: TRBJ1-6
v_call: TRBV3-1
cdr3_aa: ASSRDRGQSPLH

cdr3_length: 14
j_call: TRBJ2-7
v_call: TRBV7-6
cdr3_aa: ASSLLTGANTYEQY

cdr3_length: 13
j_call: TRBJ2-7
v_call: TRBV7-2
cdr3_aa: ASSLARQGRGEQY

cdr3_length: 13
j_call: TRBJ1-6
v_call: TRBV19
cdr3_aa: ASIILPGHNSPLH

cdr3_length: 11
j_call: TRBJ2-3
v_call: TRBV20-1
cdr3_aa: SAGASVADTQY

cdr3_length: 10
j_call: TRBJ2-7
v_call: TRBV20-1
cdr3_aa: SARDPHYEQY

cdr3_length: 10
j_call: TRBJ1-5
v_call: TRBV20-1
cdr3_aa: SARVGPGRGH

cdr3_length: 10
j_call: TRBJ2-5
v_call: TRBV29-1
cdr3_aa: STRGSKETQY

cdr3_length: 12
j_call: TRBJ2-1
v_call: TRBV27
cdr3_aa: ASSSNGLVREQF

cdr3_length: 11
j_call: TRBJ1-5
v_call: TRBV10-3
cdr3_aa: ASRGLINQPQH

cdr3_length: 11
j_call: TRBJ1-1
v_call: TRBV27
cdr3_aa: ASRGQGLGEAF

cdr3_length: 13
j_call: TRBJ2-7
v_call: TRBV5-7
cdr3_aa: ASSSGAPSPYEQY

cdr3_length: 10
j_call: TRBJ2-7
v_call: TRBV6-6
cdr3_aa: ASSDTTYEQY

cdr3_length: 11
j_call: TRBJ1-1
v_call: TRBV5-1
cdr3_aa: ASSLEDRAEAF

cdr3_length: 12
j_call: TRBJ1-1
v_call: TRBV7-9
cdr3_aa: ASSLGELGTEAF

cdr3_length: 12
j_call: TRBJ2-1
v_call: TRBV7-8
cdr3_aa: ASSLRVSYNEQF

cdr3_length: 12
j_call: TRBJ2-7
v_call: TRBV19
cdr3_aa: ASSRMTGWNEQY

cdr3_length: 12
j_call: TRBJ1-5
v_call: TRBV7-8
cdr3_aa: ASSLWVVNQPQH

cdr3_length: 12
j_call: TRBJ2-7
v_call: TRBV7-9
cdr3_aa: ASSFVAGEKEQY

cdr3_length: 14
j_call: TRBJ2-5
v_call: TRBV20-1
cdr3_aa: SASSASGLLSETQY

cdr3_length: 13
j_call: TRBJ2-4
v_call: TRBV4-1
cdr3_aa: ASSQGPGQGRYLY